One sample yielded the 24 T cell receptor beta chains listed below, sequenced in a study of graft-versus-host responses after intestinal transplantation. Their target antigens are unknown. The table came from immunoSEQ multiplex PCR; TCRdb's copy has only in-frame clones and leaves some out. The sample lists 96,000 or so clones, approximately 90% seen once, with roughly 0.17% in the top ten. The sample was unstimulated CD4+ T cells sorted from spleen or lymph node cells, taken before intestinal transplant. Source of these receptors: a human donor who received an intestinal transplant.

The gene calls are TRBV9 and TRBJ1-1, with a weak D call TRBD1 (6 bases). Germline values: CDR1 SGDLS, CDR2 YYNGEE. The CDR3 runs 13 residues. V lost 1 base to trimming and J lost 4 bases, with 8 bases between them. The CDR3 coding sequence is TGTGCCAGCAGCGTATCAGGGGTCACTGAAGCTTTCTTT. Protein: CASSVSGVTEAFF.

The V call is TRBV30, the J call TRBJ1-6, with TRBD1 matching 10 bases. V gave up 5 bases and J gave up 7 bases; unmatched junction bases: 8. The CDR3 covers 15 residues. CDR1 is GTSNPN and CDR2 is SVGIG in the germline V gene (reference sequence). CDR3 amino acids: CAWGQGVYRNSPLHF. The CDR3 DNA sequence: TGTGCCTGGGGACAGGGGGTATATAGAAATTCACCCCTCCACTTT. Full variable domain (remainder filled in from reference TRBV30 and TRBJ1-6): SQTIHQWPATLVQPVGSPLSLECTVEGTSNPNLYWYRQAAGRGLQLLFYSVGIGQISSEVPQNLSASRPQDRQFILSSKKLLLSDSGFYLCAWGQGVYRNSPLHFGNGTRLTVT.

V and J are TRBV7-9 and TRBJ2-3, with TRBD1 identical over 8 bases. The CDR3 totals 15 residues. The junction had 4 bases not matched to a gene; V was cut back by 2 bases and J by 3 bases. In germline, CDR1 is SEHNR, CDR2 FQNEAQ (reference sequence). The CDR3, as DNA: TGTGCCAGCAGCTTAACAGGGGGTTTGACAGATACGCAGTATTTT. It yields the protein CASSLTGGLTDTQYF. The entire variable domain, with the rest obtained from reference TRBV7-9 and TRBJ2-3, is as follows: DTGVSQNPRHKITKRGQNVTFRCDPISEHNRLYWYRQTLGQGPEFLTYFQNEAQLEKSRLLSDRFSAERPKGSFSTLEIQRTEQGDSAMYLCASSLTGGLTDTQYFGPGTRLTVL.

The J gene is TRBJ1-2, the V gene TRBV28; D unclear. This CDR3 region has 12 residues. Germline CDR1 is MDHEN and CDR2 is SYDVKM. Trimming stripped 6 bases from V and 6 bases from J, with 11 bases between. CDR3 amino acids: CASSLSEDGYTF. CDR3 in DNA: TGTGCCAGCAGCCTCAGTGAGGATGGCTACACCTTC.

This clone was seen a single time. The J gene is TRBJ1-2, the V gene TRBV11-3; perhaps TRBD1 as D (6 bases). Between the trimmed V and J ends, which lost 0 bases and 5 bases, there was a span of 10 bases. Germline lookup yields CDR1 SGHNT and CDR2 YENEEA. The CDR3 sequence is 14 residues long. The CDR3 region is CASSLERTAYGYTF. In DNA, the CDR3 is TGTGCCAGCAGCTTAGAGAGGACAGCTTATGGCTACACCTTC.

The J gene is TRBJ1-2, the V gene TRBV5-4; D gene uncertain. The germline V gene has CDR1 SGHNT and CDR2 YYREEE (reference sequence). V was cut by 0 bases and J by 2 bases, with 5 bases left in between. The length of the CDR3 is 13 residues. The CDR3 DNA reads as TGTGCCAGCAGCTTGGACGAGAACTATGGCTACACCTTC. The encoded protein is CASSLDENYGYTF.

The V call is TRBV6-5, the J call TRBJ2-2; 11 bases are a match to TRBD1. Germline V CDR1 and CDR2: MNHEY, SVGAGI. With 6 bases clipped from V and 7 bases from J, the junction kept 4 bases outside the gene matches. The CDR3 has 14 residues. CDR3 in amino acids: CASRDRGPIGELFF. In nucleotides, the CDR3 is TGTGCCAGCAGGGACAGGGGGCCTATCGGGGAGCTGTTTTTT.

The CDR3 reads CASSGGTSGTYEQYF. In nucleotides, the CDR3 is TGCGCCAGCAGCGGCGGGACTAGCGGGACCTACGAGCAGTACTTC. The chain has TRBV5-1 and TRBJ2-7, with 13 bases that match TRBD2. CDR1 and CDR2 from the germline V gene are SGHRS and YFSETQ. This CDR3 has 15 residues. V was clipped by 4 bases and J by 2 bases; unmatched bases: 3.

This chain joins TRBV6-6 and TRBJ2-1; 11 positions match TRBD2. Germline-derived CDR1 and CDR2 are MNHNY and SVGAGI (reference sequence). The CDR3 sequence is 15 residues long. J lost 8 bases, V lost 4 bases, and 7 bases had no gene match. Here the CDR3 reads CASSLPTSGIDEQFF. CDR3 nucleotides: TGTGCCAGCAGTTTGCCGACTAGCGGGATTGATGAGCAGTTCTTC.

This chain links TRBV5-1 with TRBJ1-4, with 7 bases matching TRBD1. This CDR3 is built from 19 residues. Germline CDR1 reads SGHRS; CDR2 reads YFSETQ. V lost 3 bases to trimming and J lost 0 bases; unmatched junction nucleotides: 14. The CDR3 DNA is TGCGCCAGCAGCTCTTCCGTTTTTGGACAGGAGGCAACTAATGAAAAACTGTTTTTT. Its translation: CASSSSVFGQEATNEKLFF.

The chain couples TRBV27 to TRBJ2-7; D ambiguous. This CDR3 comprises 16 residues. Trimming removed 0 bases at V and 1 base at J, with 13 bases between. Germline V gene data show CDR1 as MNHEY and CDR2 as SMNVEV (reference sequence). In DNA, the CDR3 is TGTGCCAGCAGTTTATCTGTGTCCACCAGGTCCTACGAGCAGTACTTC. Its protein is CASSLSVSTRSYEQYF.

The chain is built from TRBV28 and TRBJ2-7; D might be TRBD2 (6 bases). V was trimmed by 7 bases and J by 4 bases, leaving 14 bases between them. Germline CDR1 and CDR2: MDHEN and SYDVKM. This CDR3 has 13 amino acids. CDR3 loop: CASTGTYLYEQYF. CDR3 DNA sequence: TGTGCCAGCACCGGGACTTATCTTTACGAGCAGTACTTC.

The chain employs TRBV30 and TRBJ1-3; 7 bases fit TRBD1. Looked up from germline, CDR1 is GTSNPN and CDR2 is SVGIG (reference sequence). The CDR3 is 14 amino acids. The V gene end was trimmed by 8 bases and the J gene end by 2 bases; junction bases not matched to a gene: 9. CDR3 coding DNA: TGTGCCCAATCGAGGGGGCGTCCTGGAAACACCATATATTTT. Translation: CAQSRGRPGNTIYF.

The V and J genes are TRBV19 and TRBJ2-3; tentatively, D is TRBD2 (6 bases). Germline V CDR1 and CDR2: LNHDA, SQIVND (reference sequence). Deletions cut 5 bases from V and 1 base from J, with 10 bases between. The CDR3 totals 14 residues. In nucleotides, the CDR3 is TGTGCCAGTAGTCACGGCGGGGGCACAGATACGCAGTATTTT. Encoded protein: CASSHGGGTDTQYF.

The rearrangement uses TRBV6-7 and TRBJ2-3, with D maybe TRBD2 (6 bases). TRBV6-7 counts as an open reading frame of uncertain function. V was clipped by 0 bases and J by 1 base, with 11 bases between them. The CDR3 is made up of 16 amino acids. DNA for the CDR3: TGTGCCAGCAGTTACTCCGGCAGGGAGGGCACAGATACGCAGTATTTT. Translating gives CASSYSGREGTDTQYF.

The rearrangement links TRBV7-6 to TRBJ2-7; 7 bases are shared with TRBD2. V trimming: 1 base; J trimming: 3 bases; junction bases outside the gene matches: 6. The CDR3 runs 15 residues. CDR1 SGHVS and CDR2 FNYEAQ come from the germline V gene. The CDR3 region has the DNA TGTGCCAGCAGCTTAGAGGTAGCGGGCAACTACGAGCAGTACTTC. Translation gives CASSLEVAGNYEQYF.

This sequence joins TRBV6-1 and TRBJ1-1; unclear D gene. Germline V gene data show CDR1 as MNHNS and CDR2 as SASEGT. With 11 bases removed from V and 1 base from J, the gap between germline ends came to 14 bases. The CDR3 spans 13 residues. The DNA for the CDR3 is TGTGCCGGATCATGGGAGCGGAACACTGAAGCTTTCTTT. It codes for CAGSWERNTEAFF.

This clone was counted a single time. The genes are TRBV28 and TRBJ1-5; possibly TRBD1 for D (6 bases). The germline CDR1 and CDR2 sequences are MDHEN and SYDVKM. CDR3 size: 13 residues. V was trimmed by 11 bases and J by 0 bases, leaving 11 bases between them. The CDR3 region has the DNA TGTGCCTCGGACAGCCCTAGCAATCAGCCCCAGCATTTT. Translating gives CASDSPSNQPQHF.

The V and J genes are TRBV4-3 and TRBJ2-3; the match to TRBD2 covers 11 bases. The length of the CDR3 is 17 residues. From germline, CDR1 is LGHNA and CDR2 YSLEER. V shed 4 bases, J shed 2 bases, and the junction held 8 bases outside the gene matches. The chain's CDR3 is CASSLNLAGGNTDTQYF. CDR3 in DNA: TGCGCCAGCAGCCTAAATTTAGCGGGGGGGAACACAGATACGCAGTATTTT.

V gene TRBV15 combines with J gene TRBJ2-7; D gene uncertain. Germline V gene sequence: CDR1 LNHNV, CDR2 YYDKDF (reference sequence). This CDR3 has 15 amino acids. Trimming removed 1 base at V and 0 bases at J, with 10 bases between. The CDR3 sequence is CATSRALLSSYEQYF. The CDR3 nucleotides read TGTGCCACCAGCAGAGCCCTCCTCAGCTCCTACGAGCAGTACTTC.

The chain couples TRBV14 to TRBJ1-1, with D unclear. Germline V CDR1 and CDR2: SGHDN, FVKESK. CDR3 length: 13 amino acids. With 2 bases removed from V and 1 base from J, the gap between germline ends came to 5 bases. The CDR3 is CASSQSRNTEAFF. CDR3 nucleotides: TGTGCCAGCAGCCAATCGAGGAACACTGAAGCTTTCTTT. Full variable domain (remainder filled in from reference TRBV14 and TRBJ1-1): EAGVTQFPSHSVIEKGQTVTLRCDPISGHDNLYWYRRVMGKEIKFLLHFVKESKQDESGMPNNRFLAERTGGTYSTLKVQPAELEDSGVYFCASSQSRNTEAFFGQGTRLTVV.

The chain carries TRBV2 and TRBJ2-1; no clear D gene. Germline values: CDR1 SNHLY, CDR2 FYNNEI. V lost 1 base, J lost 0 bases, and 4 bases lay in between. This CDR3 is 14 amino acids long. The CDR3 here is CASSEGSSYNEQFF. Here the CDR3 DNA reads TGTGCCAGCAGTGAAGGGAGCTCCTACAATGAGCAGTTCTTC.

The chain links TRBV2 to TRBJ2-7; unclear D gene. The CDR3 extends over 12 amino acids. From germline, CDR1 is SNHLY and CDR2 FYNNEI. The V end lost 6 bases, the J end lost 3 bases, and 9 bases lay between the germline ends. In DNA form, the CDR3 reads TGTGCCAGCAGCCCGCAGGACTACGAGCAGTACTTC. Its translation is CASSPQDYEQYF.

The V and J genes are TRBV7-5 and TRBJ1-1; the table's D call, TRBD1, was not checked against the DNA. TRBV7-5 is reported as a pseudogene. This CDR3 spans 19 amino acids. In DNA, the CDR3 is TGTGCCAGAAGCTTATTTACTCCCGGGGCGACAGGGCTGAACACTGAAGCTTTCTTT. This translates into CARSLFTPGATGLNTEAFF.